These 5 T cell receptor beta chains were all obtained from the same sample, sequenced in a study of cytomegalovirus exposure and HLA in healthy donors. Clones were read by immunoSEQ multiplex PCR, and TCRdb kept only the in-frame ones, dropping some. The sample lists 90,000 to 110,000 clones; about nine tenths were seen once. What was sequenced was PBMCs. These receptors all come from a woman between 18 and 29 years old in good health and CMV-seronegative.

The chain joins TRBV20-1 to TRBJ2-1; D unclear. The CDR3 is made up of 10 amino acids. CDR1 and CDR2 from the germline V gene are DFQATT and SNEGSKA (reference sequence). V lost 6 bases and J 7 bases, leaving 7 bases between the germline ends. The CDR3 loop reads CSASTNEQFF. The CDR3 DNA sequence: TGCAGTGCCAGTACGAATGAGCAGTTCTTC.

The sample holds one count of this clone. The chain is built from TRBV27 and TRBJ1-5; TRBD1 agrees at 9 bases. The germline CDR1 and CDR2 sequences are MNHEY and SMNVEV (reference sequence). Trimming removed 7 bases from V and 0 bases from J; junction bases left unmatched: 7. This CDR3 contains 16 residues. DNA for the CDR3: TGTGCCAGCAAGGGACAGGGTGGATATAGCAATCAGCCCCAGCATTTT. It encodes CASKGQGGYSNQPQHF.

The chain is built from TRBV29-1 and TRBJ1-1; maybe TRBD1 (5 bases). Germline loops: CDR1 SQVTM, CDR2 ANQGSEA. The CDR3 consists of 11 residues. Deletions cut 3 bases from V and 5 bases from J, with 7 bases between. Written as DNA, the CDR3 is TGCAGCGTTGAGGAGGGGACTGAAGCTTTCTTT. Translation gives CSVEEGTEAFF.

This clone was seen once. The chain employs TRBV5-1 and TRBJ2-7, with 7 bases fitting TRBD2. This CDR3 region has 13 residues. The J segment lost 7 bases and the V segment lost 0 bases, leaving 4 bases of the junction unmatched. In germline, CDR1 is SGHRS, CDR2 YFSETQ. The CDR3 sequence: CASSLGGGTEQYF. CDR3 DNA sequence: TGCGCCAGCAGCTTGGGCGGGGGAACGGAGCAGTACTTC.

V usage is TRBV20-1 and J usage is TRBJ2-7; the D is unclear. This CDR3 has 11 residues. The germline V gene encodes CDR1 DFQATT and CDR2 SNEGSKA (reference sequence). Trimming stripped 5 bases from V and 6 bases from J, with 11 bases between. The CDR3 reads CSAEPRGEQYF. In DNA, the CDR3 is TGCAGTGCTGAGCCCCGCGGCGAGCAGTACTTC.